A selection of T cell receptor beta chains follows, all from one sample in a study of cytomegalovirus exposure and HLA in healthy donors. Assay: immunoSEQ multiplex PCR; the TCRdb copy retains only in-frame clones and omits some. Of about 160,000 clones in the sample, around nine tenths were seen once. The sequencing sample was made of PBMCs. The origin of the receptors is a woman aged 18-29 years in good health and CMV-seronegative. Both conserved end residues are part of each CDR3. The order of the fields is D gene, J gene, clone size, V gene, CDR3 protein, CDR3 DNA. D genes are given only for firm matches. A row's size may be missing; if present it is once, few, many or a size class.

TRBD1 | TRBJ2-2 | NA | TRBV4-2 | CASSRPGQGLAGELFF | TGTGCCAGCAGCCGACCGGGACAGGGCTTGGCCGGGGAGCTGTTTTTT
TRBD2 | TRBJ2-1 | NA | TRBV12-5 | CASGLVLVFASGSLGGNNEQFF | TGTGCTAGTGGTTTGGTACTCGTGTTTGCTAGCGGGAGTTTAGGGGGGAACAATGAGCAGTTCTTC
NA | TRBJ1-4 | NA | TRBV5-6 | CASSLFPSREKLFF | TGTGCCAGCAGCTTGTTCCCCTCTAGGGAAAAACTGTTTTTT
NA | TRBJ2-7 | NA | TRBV6-6 | CASSYSSTLQQYF | TGTGCCAGCAGTTACTCATCTACCCTCCAGCAGTACTTC
TRBD2 | TRBJ2-2 | NA | TRBV9 | CASSVVWGGTGELFF | TGTGCCAGCAGCGTAGTATGGGGGGGCACCGGGGAGCTGTTTTTT
TRBD1 | TRBJ1-2 | NA | TRBV19 | CASRGTVVTNYGYTF | TGTGCCAGTAGAGGGACAGTCGTTACTAACTATGGCTACACCTTC
TRBD1 | TRBJ1-2 | few | TRBV29-1 | CSVVTGVDYGYTF | TGCAGCGTCGTGACAGGGGTAGACTATGGCTACACCTTC
TRBD1 | TRBJ1-4 | once | TRBV5-6 | CASSFFDRDNEKLFF | TGTGCCAGCAGTTTTTTTGACAGGGACAATGAAAAACTGTTTTTT
TRBD2 | TRBJ2-1 | once | TRBV4-1 | CASSQLLTSGRNYNEQFF | TGCGCCAGCAGCCAACTCCTGACTAGCGGGAGAAACTACAATGAGCAGTTCTTC
NA | TRBJ1-5 | few | TRBV7-2 | CASSPEGRADQPQHF | TGTGCCAGCAGCCCCGAGGGAAGGGCAGATCAGCCCCAGCATTTT
NA | TRBJ2-1 | NA | TRBV9 | CASSVGGSFMNEQFF | TGTGCCAGCAGCGTAGGAGGTAGCTTTATGAATGAGCAGTTCTTC
TRBD1 | TRBJ1-2 | NA | TRBV28 | CASREGQGVGGYTF | TGTGCCAGCAGGGAGGGACAGGGGGTGGGTGGCTACACCTTC
NA | TRBJ2-7 | once | TRBV14 | CASSRPAGWEQYF | TGTGCCAGCAGCCGCCCCGCGGGATGGGAGCAGTACTTC
TRBD2 | TRBJ2-2 | NA | TRBV10-2 | CASKGLAGGPTGELFF | TGCGCCAGCAAGGGACTAGCGGGGGGGCCGACCGGGGAGCTGTTTTTT
TRBD1 | TRBJ1-5 | NA | TRBV6-5 | CASSDRENQPQHF | TGTGCCAGCAGTGACAGGGAGAATCAGCCCCAGCATTTT
TRBD2 | TRBJ2-3 | NA | TRBV5-1 | CASSLLLAGVSTDTQYF | TGCGCCAGCAGCTTGCTACTAGCGGGAGTCAGCACAGATACGCAGTATTTT
TRBD1 | TRBJ1-1 | NA | TRBV5-6 | CASSYFTGDAFF | TGTGCCAGCAGTTACTTCACAGGGGACGCTTTCTTT
NA | TRBJ1-1 | NA | TRBV5-4 | CASRGGMNTEAFF | TGTGCCAGCCGGGGGGGAATGAACACTGAAGCTTTCTTT
NA | TRBJ2-5 | NA | TRBV9 | CASSVAHEETQYF | TGTGCCAGCAGCGTAGCGCATGAGGAGACCCAGTACTTC
NA | TRBJ1-2 | NA | TRBV30 | CAWTRRQVDYGYTF | TGTGCCTGGACCCGACGACAGGTGGACTATGGCTACACCTTC
TRBD1 | TRBJ2-7 | once | TRBV12-5 | CASGPLGQGIYEQYF | TGTGCTAGTGGTCCCCTGGGACAGGGAATTTACGAGCAGTACTTC
NA | TRBJ1-1 | NA | TRBV5-4 | CASSIASGGWAEAFF | TGTGCCAGCAGCATAGCCTCGGGGGGCTGGGCTGAAGCTTTCTTT
NA | TRBJ2-5 | NA | TRBV15 | CATSSLTGQETQYF | TGTGCCACCAGCAGTTTAACAGGGCAAGAGACCCAGTACTTC
NA | TRBJ2-4 | NA | TRBV4-1 | CASSQDQGAKNIQYF | TGCGCCAGCAGCCAAGATCAGGGGGCCAAAAACATTCAGTACTTC
TRBD2 | TRBJ2-4 | NA | TRBV5-5 | CASSSAHLGLAEAKNIQYF | TGTGCCAGCAGCTCCGCCCACTTAGGACTAGCGGAGGCCAAAAACATTCAGTACTTC
TRBD1 | TRBJ2-7 | NA | TRBV19 | CASSPDRGVEVEQYF | TGTGCCAGTAGTCCTGACAGGGGGGTTGAGGTCGAGCAGTACTTC
NA | TRBJ1-5 | NA | TRBV5-1 | CASSPYSSNQPQHF | TGCGCCAGCAGTCCTTACTCTAGCAATCAGCCCCAGCATTTT
NA | TRBJ1-2 | few | TRBV5-4 | CASSLSSPQVREGYTF | TGTGCCAGCAGCTTATCGTCGCCACAGGTCCGGGAGGGCTACACCTTC
TRBD1 | TRBJ2-7 | NA | TRBV11-2 | CASRWSGTGGYEQYF | TGTGCCAGCCGTTGGTCCGGGACAGGGGGTTACGAGCAGTACTTC
TRBD2 | TRBJ2-5 | NA | TRBV2 | CASSAGEIWSFYF | TGTGCCAGCAGCGCGGGGGAGATATGGTCCTTTTACTTC
NA | TRBJ1-1 | NA | TRBV19 | CASSTSPGGYTEAFF | TGTGCCAGTAGTACAAGTCCCGGAGGATACACTGAAGCTTTCTTT
TRBD2 | TRBJ2-1 | NA | TRBV6-5 | CASSFTGLAGLNEQFF | TGTGCCAGCAGTTTCACCGGTCTAGCGGGACTCAATGAGCAGTTCTTC
NA | TRBJ1-2 | NA | TRBV5-1 | CASSLGQSEESGYTF | TGCGCCAGCAGCCTAGGACAGAGTGAAGAGTCAGGCTACACCTTC
NA | TRBJ2-6 | once | TRBV4-3 | CASSQRRGMSAGANVLTF | TGCGCCAGCAGCCAACGCAGGGGAATGTCTGCTGGGGCCAACGTCCTGACTTTC
TRBD1 | TRBJ1-2 | NA | TRBV27 | CASSLYRQGSWSLGGYTF | TGTGCCAGCAGTTTATATAGACAGGGCTCCTGGTCATTGGGCGGCTACACCTTC
TRBD1 | TRBJ1-3 | NA | TRBV7-9 | CASSLEPGQGNTIYF | TGTGCCAGCAGCTTAGAACCGGGACAGGGAAACACCATATATTTT
NA | TRBJ1-1 | NA | TRBV5-1 | CASSLQGGQGVETFF | TGCGCCAGCAGCTTGCAGGGCGGCCAGGGCGTGGAAACTTTCTTT
NA | TRBJ2-1 | NA | TRBV6-1 | CASSLFPYNEQFF | TGTGCCAGCAGTCTGTTCCCCTACAATGAGCAGTTCTTC
TRBD1 | TRBJ1-5 | NA | TRBV5-1 | CASSLLGQGEQPQHF | TGCGCCAGCAGCTTGTTGGGACAGGGCGAACAGCCCCAGCATTTT
NA | TRBJ2-3 | NA | TRBV6-5 | CASSYGDTQYF | TGTGCCAGCAGTTACGGCGATACGCAGTATTTT